These 5 T cell receptor beta chains were all obtained from the same sample, sequenced in a study of OX40 agonist ivuxolimab in advanced cancers. Clones were read by immunoSEQ multiplex PCR, and TCRdb kept only the in-frame ones, dropping some. The sample comprises tens of thousands of clones, about four fifths of which are singletons, and just under 5% rests with the top ten. Here the sequenced sample was CD4+ or CD8+ T cells sorted from blood, taken in a trial of the OX40 agonist ivuxolimab. These receptors were collected from an adult with an advanced solid tumor such as melanoma, head and neck, liver or kidney cancer.

The chain joins TRBV4-3 to TRBJ2-1; D not resolved. The CDR3 loop spans 12 amino acids. Germline loops: CDR1 LGHNA, CDR2 YSLEER. V gave up 3 bases and J gave up 5 bases, with 5 bases separating them. This CDR3 is CASSQTNNEQFF. In nucleotides, the CDR3 is TGCGCCAGCAGCCAGACGAACAATGAGCAGTTCTTC.

This clone has more than one count but fewer than ten. This chain joins TRBV11-2 and TRBJ1-1; possibly TRBD1 for D (6 bases). The V and J ends lost 6 bases and 4 bases respectively, with 15 bases between them. CDR1 SGHAT and CDR2 FQNNGV come from the germline V gene. This CDR3 is built from 14 residues. The CDR3 region has the DNA TGTGCCAGCAGAACACAGGGAGTAGGCACTGAAGCTTTCTTT. Protein: CASRTQGVGTEAFF.

This clone was found a few times. The chain uses TRBV7-2 and TRBJ2-7; a weak D match, TRBD1 (6 bases). Germline values: CDR1 SGHTA, CDR2 FQGNSA. The CDR3 is 17 amino acids. The V gene lost 2 bases and the J gene lost 6 bases, with 23 bases spanning the gap. CDR3 nucleotide sequence: TGTGCCAGCAGCTTAAGGGTCGGGGACATAAGATCGGGCGAGCAGTACTTC. Translating it yields CASSLRVGDIRSGEQYF.

This clone showed up just a few times. V and J are TRBV19 and TRBJ1-2, with D maybe TRBD1 (5 bases). The germline V gene has CDR1 LNHDA and CDR2 SQIVND (reference sequence). This CDR3 contains 14 residues. Trimming shortened V by 1 base and J by 8 bases, and 14 bases separated the two germline ends. The CDR3: CASSIVQAQGGYTF. CDR3 bases: TGTGCCAGTAGTATAGTACAGGCCCAAGGCGGCTACACCTTC.

The gene calls are TRBV5-4 and TRBJ2-6; D may be TRBD1 or TRBD2 (5 bases each). The CDR3 is 18 amino acids. V was pared by 7 bases and J by 0 bases, with 20 bases between. Per germline, CDR1 SGHNT and CDR2 YYREEE (reference sequence). The CDR3, as DNA: TGTGCCAGCTCTCGAAGGCTCCGGGGCAACTCTGGGGCCAACGTCCTGACTTTC. It codes for CASSRRLRGNSGANVLTF.